The 9 T cell receptor beta chains given below trace back to one sample, sequenced in a study of blood T cell repertoires in COVID-19. Method: immunoSEQ multiplex PCR; TCRdb's copy keeps in-frame clones and lacks some. The table includes 120,000 to 150,000 clones, 85% detected once. Input material: peripheral blood. These receptors came from a human donor with acute or convalescent COVID-19. The donor label of this sample is uncertain.

The V call is TRBV6-2 or TRBV6-3, the J call TRBJ2-2; D is unresolved. With 2 bases removed from V and 2 bases from J, the gap between germline ends came to 9 bases. Per the germline V gene, CDR1 is MNHEY and CDR2 is SVGEGT. This CDR3 contains 15 residues. The CDR3 spells CASSYGTDNTGELFF. CDR3 sequence (DNA): TGTGCCAGCAGTTACGGCACAGATAACACCGGGGAGCTGTTTTTT.

This clone was counted a single time. The V and J genes are TRBV7-2 and TRBJ1-1, with 11 bases that match TRBD1. Per germline, CDR1 SGHTA and CDR2 FQGNSA. The CDR3 spans 13 residues. V trimming: 4 bases; J trimming: 8 bases; junction bases outside the gene matches: 3. CDR3 sequence reads: CASSYRTGGEAFF. The DNA for the CDR3 is TGTGCCAGCAGCTACCGGACAGGGGGCGAAGCTTTCTTT. The full variable domain, its missing parts supplied by reference TRBV7-2 and TRBJ1-1, is GAGVSQSPSNKVTEKGKDVELRCDPISGHTALYWYRQSLGQGLEFLIYFQGNSAPDKSGLPSDRFSAERTGGSVSTLTIQRTQQEDSAVYLCASSYRTGGEAFFGQGTRLTVV.

In the case of this clone: Relative to the germline gene, one junction end is altered; a read error may explain this. This chain uses TRBV27 with TRBJ1-2, with 8 bases identical to TRBD1. The CDR3 contains 15 residues. The germline gives CDR1 MNHEY, CDR2 SMNVEV (reference sequence). DNA of the CDR3: TGTGCCAGCACTTTATGGGCAGGGGGCATCGATGGCTACACCTTC. It yields the protein CASTLWAGGIDGYTF.

J is TRBJ1-2 and V is TRBV4-2; 7 nucleotides line up with TRBD1. The V segment lost 1 base and the J segment 1 base; nucleotides outside the gene matches: 15. CDR3 size: 19 residues. Germline assignment: CDR1 LGHNA and CDR2 YNFKEQ. CDR3 nucleotides: TGTGCCAGCAGCCAAGTATTTAGGGGAGAGAGGGGGCATAACTATGGCTACACCTTC. Translated, it gives CASSQVFRGERGHNYGYTF.

The V gene is TRBV28, the J gene TRBJ1-4; tentatively, D is TRBD1 (6 bases). Germline V gene data show CDR1 as MDHEN and CDR2 as SYDVKM. Trimming took 1 base from V and 4 from J, leaving 7 bases between them. The CDR3 totals 14 residues. The CDR3 sequence: CASSLSQGNEKLFF. The CDR3 DNA reads TGTGCCAGCAGTTTATCACAGGGTAATGAAAAACTGTTTTTT.

V is TRBV4-2 and J is TRBJ1-3; possibly TRBD1 for D (5 bases). The CDR3 is 16 amino acids. Trimming shortened V by 1 base and J by 5 bases, and 15 bases separated the two germline ends. From germline, CDR1 is LGHNA and CDR2 YNFKEQ. The CDR3 sequence: CASSQVAQARRNTIYF. Written as DNA, the CDR3 is TGTGCCAGCAGCCAAGTTGCACAGGCGAGGAGAAACACCATATATTTT.

The V gene is TRBV9, the J gene TRBJ2-2, with D tentatively TRBD1 (5 bases). The CDR3 runs to 16 residues. Looked up from germline, CDR1 is SGDLS and CDR2 is YYNGEE. V shed 0 bases and J shed 5 bases, with 14 bases lying between them. This CDR3 is CASSVELGVRTGELFF. The CDR3 nucleotides are TGTGCCAGCAGCGTAGAGTTAGGGGTTCGGACCGGGGAGCTGTTTTTT.

This chain joins TRBV23-1 and TRBJ2-7; 10 nucleotides agree with TRBD1. Being an ORF, TRBV23-1 has a function that is uncertain. V shed 2 bases, J shed 3 bases, and the junction held 10 bases outside the gene matches. The CDR3 covers 17 residues. The CDR3: CASSQGSRDRGLYEQYV. In DNA form, the CDR3 reads TGCGCCAGCAGTCAAGGCAGCCGGGACAGGGGACTCTACGAGCAGTACGTC.

The rearrangement uses TRBV15 and TRBJ1-1, with 10 nucleotides matching TRBD1. V was pared by 5 bases and J by 5 bases, with 5 bases of the junction left unmatched. CDR1 is LNHNV, CDR2 YYDKDF, per germline (reference sequence). The CDR3 contains 14 residues. The chain's CDR3 is CATSDRQGATEAFF. In DNA form, the CDR3 reads TGTGCCACCAGCGATAGACAGGGGGCAACTGAAGCTTTCTTT. Supplemented by reference TRBV15 and TRBJ1-1, the full variable domain reads DAMVIQNPRYQVTQFGKPVTLSCSQTLNHNVMYWYQQKSSQAPKLLFHYYDKDFNNEADTPDNFQSRRPNTSFCFLDIRSPGLGDTAMYLCATSDRQGATEAFFGQGTRLTVV.